Sequencing of this T cell receptor (beta chain) was carried out in a study of T cells after yellow fever vaccination. Study results and caveats: Subsequent booster samples again held most clones from primary vaccination (less than 98% CD4, nearly 90% CD8).

TCRdb independently ran MiXCR on the 5' RACE reads; one entry per CDR3 protein. The sample records approximately 300,000 distinct CDR3 sequences, roughly 6.8% being singletons. Worth noting for this clonotype: The target antigen is unknown.

The CDR3 runs 14 residues. Germline CDR1 SGHTA, CDR2 FQGNSA. V was clipped by 6 bases and J by 5 bases, with 16 bases between them. This receptor was identified in a man between 18 and 29 years old who received the YFV17D yellow fever vaccine. The sequences come from PBMCs, collected 45 days after the first yellow fever vaccination. The rearrangement uses TRBV7-2 and TRBJ1-2, with D unresolved. Here the CDR3 DNA reads TGTGCCAGCAGGCCAGACGGATCGGCTTATGGCTACACCTTC. This translates into CASRPDGSAYGYTF. Variable domain in full (rest from reference TRBV7-2 and TRBJ1-2): GAGVSQSPSNKVTEKGKDVELRCDPISGHTALYWYRQSLGQGLEFLIYFQGNSAPDKSGLPSDRFSAERTGGSVSTLTIQRTQQEDSAVYLCASRPDGSAYGYTFGSGTRLTVV.